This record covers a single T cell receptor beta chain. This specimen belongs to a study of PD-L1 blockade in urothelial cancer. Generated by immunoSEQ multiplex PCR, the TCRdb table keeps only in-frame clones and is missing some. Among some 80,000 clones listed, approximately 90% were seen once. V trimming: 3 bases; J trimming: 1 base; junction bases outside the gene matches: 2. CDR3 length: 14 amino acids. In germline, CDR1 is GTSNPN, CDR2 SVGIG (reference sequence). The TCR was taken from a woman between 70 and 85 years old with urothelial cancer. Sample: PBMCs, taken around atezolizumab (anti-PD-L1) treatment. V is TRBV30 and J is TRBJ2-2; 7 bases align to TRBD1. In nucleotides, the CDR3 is TGTGCCTGGAGAAGGGGGCAGAACACCGGGGAGCTGTTTTTT. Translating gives CAWRRGQNTGELFF.